The sequence of this T cell receptor beta chain was determined in a study of post-analysis software for immune sequencing data (dated by TCRdb to between 2015 and 2017). In the study overall: Disease courses on record covered relapsing-remitting, secondary progressive and progressive-relapsing multiple sclerosis, though some patients had no subtype annotation. A subset of samples was prepared in parallel using single-end sample barcoding, then pooled and co-amplified after Illumina adapter ligation. The patient repertoires were compared against more than 10 previously published healthy control repertoires obtained from donors aged 6 to 25 years.

Library method: PCR. These reads were obtained on an Illumina HiSeq 2500. Unique molecular identifiers were incorporated into TCR beta cDNA libraries to reduce PCR and sequencing biases. Roughly 0.5 million cDNA molecules were obtained per 1 to 10 million input T cells, so each molecule approximated one T cell. Patient libraries were prepared and sequenced with the same protocol used for the earlier healthy control dataset. Samples belonging to the same batch were prepared together, multiplexed and sequenced on a shared HiSeq lane. Turning to the authors' computational methods: MIGEC handled the raw barcoded reads, throwing out single-read molecular identifier groups before consensus assembly and CDR3 extraction. Clonotype tables were post-analysed with VDJtools, normalizing diversity by down-sampling all datasets to the smallest sample size. To correct batch-related cross-sample contamination, repertoire overlap clustering matched CDR3 amino acid sequences but not nucleotide sequences. The public reads were quality trimmed at Q25 with fastp and then assembled into clones with MiXCR by TCRdb, keeping productive beta chains. Every entry covers one CDR3 protein and lists the most common genes and DNA from its rows. TCRdb's processing, not the authors', yielded these V and J calls. The sample table contains 350,000 to 450,000 distinct CDR3 sequences; only one count was recorded for around a third of them. The top ten clonotypes cover 13% of the sample.

To demonstrate the VDJtools post-analysis software, TCR beta repertoires were profiled from the peripheral blood of 10 to 15 young patients with multiple sclerosis. The multiple sclerosis patients were children and adolescents ranging in age from roughly 6 to 15 years. Results the study describes overall, beyond this receptor: Compared with controls, multiple sclerosis patients had significantly lower normalized Chao1 diversity, a finding suggesting substantial peripheral T-cell clonal expansion. Patients showed significantly higher frequencies than controls for about five TRBV segments, among them TRBV5-6, TRBV5-1 and TRBV20-1. Direct clustering with F measure showed strong co-clustering of samples prepared in the same batch, prompting a batch-effect correction. The control group was slightly older than the multiple sclerosis patient group.

With respect to this clonotype: Its binding antigen is unknown. No much larger clone exists at a distance of one base, and base qualities are not known.

The CDR3 goes from the cysteine to the phenylalanine over 15 residues. Just the 45-base CDR3 DNA is kept, in frame starting at base 1. V was cut back by 6 bases and J by 1 base, leaving a gap of 18 bases between them. Sequences SQVTM (CDR1) and ANQGSEA (CDR2) are obtained from the germline V gene. The chain is assembled from TRBV29-1 and TRBJ1-1; too little of a D gene remains to name it. What was sequenced was blood. The TCR comes from a girl aged 5-17 years with multiple sclerosis. The CDR3 protein sequence reads: CSVREDPITNTEAFF. The sequenced DNA is TGCAGCGTACGCGAGGATCCGATAACGAACACTGAAGCTTTCTTT.